A single sample gave rise to the 21 T cell receptor beta chains below, sequenced in a study of CD8+ T cells in alopecia areata. Treatment denoted: oral pan-JAK inhibitor, 5-10 mg twice daily. Sequencing relied on a cDNA template that was reverse transcribed from extracted RNA. Repertoires were generated with immunoSEQ multiplex PCR, while TCRdb's copy carries only in-frame clones and drops some. Seen here are about 210,000 clones, approximately 47% observed once, and the top ten hold roughly 2.8%. The sample in question was CD4+ T cells sorted from blood, obtained at approximately week 36, from a patient treated with tofacitinib. These receptors originate from a human donor with alopecia areata.

This clone was detected only a few times. The chain links TRBV18 to TRBJ2-7, with D maybe TRBD1 (6 bases). The CDR3 runs to 12 residues. Deletions cut 6 bases from V and 3 bases from J, with 9 bases between. Germline V gene lookup returns CDR1 KGHSH and CDR2 LQKENI. DNA for the CDR3: TGTGCCAGCTCCCGGGACAACTACGAGCAGTACTTC. Residues: CASSRDNYEQYF.

This chain connects TRBV5-1 to TRBJ2-1; 7 bases map to TRBD1. The CDR3 has 15 amino acids. The germline CDR1 and CDR2 sequences are SGHRS and YFSETQ. V lost 5 bases and J lost 3; bases outside the gene matches: 8. The DNA of the CDR3 is TGCGCCAGCAGACCTAGGACAGGAGTCTACAATGAGCAGTTCTTC. This codes for CASRPRTGVYNEQFF. Full variable domain (outside the CDR3, taken from reference TRBV5-1 and TRBJ2-1): KAGVTQTPRYLIKTRGQQVTLSCSPISGHRSVSWYQQTPGQGLQFLFEYFSETQRNKGNFPGRFSGRQFSNSRSEMNVSTLELGDSALYLCASRPRTGVYNEQFFGPGTRLTVL.

The gene calls are TRBV30 and TRBJ2-1, with D possibly matching TRBD1 (6 bases). V was pared by 5 bases and J by 6 bases, with 20 bases between. This CDR3 has 15 amino acids. Germline V lookup: CDR1 GTSNPN, CDR2 SVGIG (reference sequence). In nucleotides, the CDR3 is TGTGCCTGGGCGAGGGGACAACAAGGGCGCAATGAGCAGTTCTTC. It is translated as CAWARGQQGRNEQFF.

This clone appeared a few times. The V and J genes are TRBV5-1 and TRBJ1-1; D gene uncertain. V gave up 4 bases and J gave up 5 bases, with 12 bases separating them. Germline CDR1 SGHRS, CDR2 YFSETQ. The CDR3 extends over 13 amino acids. The CDR3, as DNA: TGCGCCAGCAGCCAGACAACACTAACTGAAGCTTTCTTT. It is translated as CASSQTTLTEAFF. Using reference TRBV5-1 and TRBJ1-1 for the parts outside the CDR3, the full variable domain is KAGVTQTPRYLIKTRGQQVTLSCSPISGHRSVSWYQQTPGQGLQFLFEYFSETQRNKGNFPGRFSGRQFSNSRSEMNVSTLELGDSALYLCASSQTTLTEAFFGQGTRLTVV.

This clone came up a few times. This sequence joins TRBV2 and TRBJ2-7; D is ambiguous. Germline loops: CDR1 SNHLY, CDR2 FYNNEI. CDR3 size: 11 residues. V was cut by 4 bases and J by 2 bases, with 3 bases left in between. The CDR3 protein is CASSVTYEQYF. Written as DNA, the CDR3 is TGTGCCAGCAGTGTTACCTACGAGCAGTACTTC.

This clone was detected a few times. This rearrangement joins TRBV11-2 to TRBJ2-7; D possibly uses TRBD1 or TRBD2 (5 bases each). V lost 3 bases, J lost 1 base, and 13 bases lay in between. Germline CDR1 and CDR2: SGHAT and FQNNGV. The CDR3 sequence is 15 residues long. This CDR3 reads CASSFSRDASYEQYF. The CDR3 DNA follows: TGTGCCAGCAGCTTCAGCAGGGACGCTTCCTACGAGCAGTACTTC.

The chain joins TRBV29-1 to TRBJ2-2; tentative D call: TRBD1 (5 bases). V shed 7 bases and J shed 1 base, with 16 bases lying between them. Germline V lookup: CDR1 SQVTM, CDR2 ANQGSEA. CDR3 length: 15 residues. The CDR3, as DNA: TGCAGCGCCTCTGTAGGGGTTCTGAACACCGGGGAGCTGTTTTTT. It encodes CSASVGVLNTGELFF.

The chain couples TRBV2 to TRBJ2-3, with 11 bases aligning to TRBD2. From germline, CDR1 is SNHLY and CDR2 FYNNEI. This CDR3 comprises 18 residues. Trimming cost V 0 bases and J 3 bases; bases outside gene matches: 8. CDR3 nucleotides: TGTGCCAGCAGTGAAGCGCTTGTACTAGCGGGAGAGACAGATACGCAGTATTTT. It codes for CASSEALVLAGETDTQYF.

This clone was found a few times. The chain carries TRBV30 and TRBJ1-4, with a possible D match to TRBD1 (5 bases). V lost 3 bases and J 8 bases, leaving 16 bases between the germline ends. The CDR3 extends over 14 amino acids. Germline V CDR1 and CDR2: GTSNPN, SVGIG (reference sequence). CDR3 bases: TGTGCCTGGAGGGCGGGGCGGGGTATCGAAAAACTGTTTTTT. It encodes CAWRAGRGIEKLFF.

In this sample, this clone turned up many times. This chain links TRBV2 with TRBJ2-7; a possible D gene is TRBD1 (5 bases). This CDR3 region has 11 residues. The V gene's germline CDR1 is SNHLY and CDR2 FYNNEI. Trimming removed 7 bases from V and 7 bases from J, with 11 bases in between. The CDR3 region has the DNA TGTGCCAGCATACAGGCTAGAGAGCAGTACTTC. Protein: CASIQAREQYF.

This clone was observed a handful of times. The V gene is TRBV28, the J gene TRBJ1-2; 7 bases agree with TRBD1. Trimming took 7 bases from V and 6 from J; bases not matched to a gene: 11. Per the germline V gene, CDR1 is MDHEN and CDR2 is SYDVKM. The CDR3 loop spans 14 amino acids. CDR3 nucleotides: TGTGCCAGCAACATCGAAGGGACAGTAGATGGCTACACCTTC. Its protein product is CASNIEGTVDGYTF.

CDR3 in DNA: TGTGCCAGCAGTTTACTAAGCGGGAGGGCCCATGAGCAGTTCTTC. As protein: CASSLLSGRAHEQFF. This chain connects TRBV28 to TRBJ2-1; 10 bases are a match to TRBD2. CDR1 is MDHEN, CDR2 SYDVKM, per germline. The V segment lost 2 bases and the J segment 8 bases; nucleotides outside the gene matches: 6. This CDR3 comprises 15 residues.

The gene calls are TRBV5-6 and TRBJ1-2; D is ambiguous. The CDR3 length is 13 residues. CDR1 SGHDT and CDR2 YYEEEE come from the germline V gene. V lost 0 bases to trimming and J lost 5 bases, with 8 bases between them. The CDR3 reads CASSLAEGYGYTF. The CDR3 bases are TGTGCCAGCAGCTTGGCCGAAGGGTATGGCTACACCTTC.

As to this clone: This CDR3 is also generated by other DNA sequences in the sample. The chain links TRBV9 to TRBJ1-2; possibly TRBD1 for D (5 bases). V was pared by 0 bases and J by 2 bases, with 5 bases between. CDR3 length equals 13 residues. CDR1 and CDR2 (germline): SGDLS, YYNGEE. DNA for the CDR3: TGTGCCAGCAGCGTAGACAGGAACTATGGCTACACCTTC. It codes for CASSVDRNYGYTF.

J is TRBJ1-1 and V is TRBV14; D ambiguous. Germline assignment: CDR1 SGHDN and CDR2 FVKESK. The CDR3 sequence is 10 residues long. With 6 bases removed from V and 7 bases from J, the gap between germline ends came to 6 bases. The CDR3 here is CASSLYEAFF. The CDR3 coding sequence is TGTGCCAGCAGTCTCTATGAAGCTTTCTTT.

The CDR3 is CASSLQGQGYTEAFF. The CDR3 DNA follows: TGTGCCAGCAGTTTACAAGGACAGGGGTATACTGAAGCTTTCTTT. The gene calls are TRBV27 and TRBJ1-1; 9 bases are shared with TRBD1. This CDR3 comprises 15 residues. The junction had 6 bases not matched to a gene; V was cut back by 2 bases and J by 5 bases. CDR1 is MNHEY, CDR2 SMNVEV, per germline (reference sequence).

This clone was seen only a few times. The chain carries TRBV23-1 and TRBJ1-3; D possibly corresponds to TRBD1 (6 bases). TRBV23-1 is marked as an open reading frame, function uncertain. The CDR3 loop spans 13 amino acids. Trimming shortened V by 6 bases and J by 1 base, and 7 bases separated the two germline ends. CDR3 in DNA: TGCGCCAGCAGGGGGACATCTGGAAACACCATATATTTT. The encoded protein is CASRGTSGNTIYF.

This clone was found a few times. This chain joins TRBV29-1 and TRBJ2-1; TRBD2 might be the D (6 bases). CDR1 SQVTM and CDR2 ANQGSEA come from the germline V gene. Trimming pared 7 bases from V and 2 bases from J, leaving 15 bases between. The CDR3 has 14 residues. CDR3 residues: CSGREVGAYNEQFF. CDR3 nucleotide sequence: TGCAGCGGGAGGGAGGTAGGGGCCTACAATGAGCAGTTCTTC.

The chain uses TRBV20-1 and TRBJ1-2, with 8 bases matching TRBD1. The trim removed 6 bases at V and 13 bases at J, leaving 10 bases unmatched. The CDR3 runs to 11 residues. Germline V CDR1 and CDR2: DFQATT, SNEGSKA (reference sequence). The CDR3 sequence is CSAGQGLGFTF. For the CDR3, the DNA is TGCAGTGCAGGACAGGGCCTAGGGTTCACCTTC.

This clone has only a few counts. The junction shows a germline mismatch at one end, possibly a read error. The rearrangement uses TRBV6-1 and TRBJ2-5; the D is unclear. CDR1 and CDR2 (germline): MNHNS, SASEGT. The CDR3 consists of 14 residues. CDR3 protein: CASIEVWGQETQYF. The CDR3 DNA reads as TGTGCCAGCATTGAAGTGTGGGGCCAAGAGACCCAGTACTTC.

The chain carries TRBV29-1 and TRBJ2-3; D is ambiguous. Germline CDR1 and CDR2: SQVTM and ANQGSEA. The CDR3 covers 12 residues. V was cut by 8 bases and J by 1 base, with 10 bases left in between. CDR3 sequence (DNA): TGCAGCTCTGATGGGGGCACAGATACGCAGTATTTT. Amino acids: CSSDGGTDTQYF.